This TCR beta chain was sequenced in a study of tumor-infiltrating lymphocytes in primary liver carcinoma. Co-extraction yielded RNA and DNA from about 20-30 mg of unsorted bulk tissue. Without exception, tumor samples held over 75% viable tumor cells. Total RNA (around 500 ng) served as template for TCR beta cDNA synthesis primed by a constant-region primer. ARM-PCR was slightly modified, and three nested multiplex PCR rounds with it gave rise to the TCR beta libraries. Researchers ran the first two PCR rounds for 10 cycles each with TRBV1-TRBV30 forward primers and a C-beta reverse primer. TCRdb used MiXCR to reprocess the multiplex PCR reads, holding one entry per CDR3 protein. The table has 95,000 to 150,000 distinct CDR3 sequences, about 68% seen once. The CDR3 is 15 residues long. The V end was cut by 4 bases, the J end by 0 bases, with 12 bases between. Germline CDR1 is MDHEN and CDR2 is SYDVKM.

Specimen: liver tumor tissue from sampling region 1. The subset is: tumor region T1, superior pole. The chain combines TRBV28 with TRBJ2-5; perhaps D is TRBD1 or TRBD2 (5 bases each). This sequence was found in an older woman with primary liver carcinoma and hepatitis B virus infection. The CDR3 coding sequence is TGTGCCAGCAGTTCCCGGGACGGATACCAAGAGACCCAGTACTTC. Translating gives CASSSRDGYQETQYF.